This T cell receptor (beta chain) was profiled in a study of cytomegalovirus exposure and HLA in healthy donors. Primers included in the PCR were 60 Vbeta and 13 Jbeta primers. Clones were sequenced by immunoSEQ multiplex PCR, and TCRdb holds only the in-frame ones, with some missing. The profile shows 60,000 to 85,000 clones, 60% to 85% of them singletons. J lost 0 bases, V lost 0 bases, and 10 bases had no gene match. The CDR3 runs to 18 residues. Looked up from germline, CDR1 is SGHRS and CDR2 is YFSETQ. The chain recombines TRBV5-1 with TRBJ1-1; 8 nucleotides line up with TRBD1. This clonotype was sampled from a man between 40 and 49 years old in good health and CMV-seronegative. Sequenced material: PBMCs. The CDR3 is CASSLGWTRDRLNTEAFF. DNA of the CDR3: TGCGCCAGCAGCTTGGGTTGGACCCGGGACAGGCTGAACACTGAAGCTTTCTTT.